One sample yielded the 17 T cell receptor beta chains listed below, sequenced in a study of Graves' ophthalmopathy and Graves' hyperthyroidism. Amplification of the TCR beta CDR3 regions used RNA transcripts (as template). RT-PCR was first run with HTBI primers, then multiplex PCR in a second round. In TCRdb, the multiplex PCR reads were re-called with MiXCR into one record per CDR3 protein. The data contain about 640,000 distinct CDR3 sequences, about two fifths of them singletons. Sample: peripheral blood. These receptors all come from an adult man with Graves' ophthalmopathy.

In the case of this clonotype: This sequence may be a read error, since a much larger clone differs from it by one base. This chain uses TRBV20-1 with TRBJ2-5, with D unresolved. Germline CDR1 reads DFQATT; CDR2 reads SNEGSKA (reference sequence). Trimming took off 7 bases at V and 0 bases at J, with 6 bases between the two ends. There are 11 residues in the CDR3. Here the CDR3 reads CSVANQETQYF. DNA of the CDR3: TGCAGTGTCGCCAACCAAGAGACCCAGTACTTC.

The table lists this clonotype with a few counts. The genes are TRBV27 and TRBJ2-2; D is uncertain. The CDR3 is made up of 12 amino acids. Deletions cut 8 bases from V and 1 base from J, with 5 bases between. Germline assignment: CDR1 MNHEY and CDR2 SMNVEV (reference sequence). The CDR3 DNA sequence: TGTGCCAGCGGTCAGAACACCGGGGAGCTGTTTTTT. Protein sequence: CASGQNTGELFF.

This clonotype appeared many times. CDR3 region: CASSLWGREISEQYF. The DNA for the CDR3 is TGTGCCAGCAGCTTATGGGGCAGGGAGATTAGCGAGCAGTACTTC. This chain uses TRBV7-2 with TRBJ2-7, with D perhaps TRBD1 or TRBD2 (5 bases each). V shed 2 bases and J shed 6 bases, with 17 bases lying between them. CDR1 is SGHTA and CDR2 is FQGNSA in the germline V gene. This CDR3 is 15 amino acids long.

This clonotype has a count of ten or more. The rearrangement links TRBV12-3 or TRBV12-4 to TRBJ1-1; TRBD1 agrees at 7 bases. This CDR3 is built from 13 residues. Unmatched junction bases numbered 4, after V lost 5 bases and J lost 4 bases. The CDR3 region has the DNA TGTGCCAGCAGTCTCGGGACAGTCACTGAAGCTTTCTTT. It codes for CASSLGTVTEAFF.

The table lists this clonotype with many counts. The chain joins TRBV29-1 to TRBJ2-7; 11 nucleotides match TRBD2. The trim removed 1 base at V and 3 bases at J, leaving 5 bases unmatched. The CDR3 is 15 amino acids. Germline CDR1 is SQVTM and CDR2 is ANQGSEA. The CDR3 protein is CSVEVSGRAVYEQYF. In nucleotides, the CDR3 is TGCAGCGTTGAAGTTAGCGGGAGGGCGGTCTACGAGCAGTACTTC.

The chain employs TRBV4-3 and TRBJ2-2, with D possibly being TRBD2 (6 bases). This CDR3 is 16 amino acids long. The V end lost 2 bases, the J end lost 7 bases, and 17 bases lay between the germline ends. Germline assignment: CDR1 LGHNA and CDR2 YSLEER. The CDR3 DNA reads as TGCGCCAGCAGCCAATTTGACGGAGGGGCGAACGGGGAGCTGTTTTTT. Translation gives CASSQFDGGANGELFF.

The chain joins TRBV5-1 to TRBJ1-1, with D unclear. CDR1 is SGHRS, CDR2 YFSETQ, per germline. The CDR3 loop spans 14 amino acids. Trimming removed 6 bases at V and 1 base at J, with 13 bases between. CDR3 DNA: TGCGCCAGCAATCGCGGGGAGGGGAACACTGAAGCTTTCTTT. It specifies CASNRGEGNTEAFF.

The V and J genes are TRBV29-1 and TRBJ1-4, with unresolved D. V was pared by 2 bases and J by 7 bases, with 11 bases between. Germline CDR1 SQVTM, CDR2 ANQGSEA. This CDR3 spans 13 amino acids. CDR3: CSVEWVTGEKLFF. The CDR3 DNA sequence: TGCAGCGTTGAATGGGTTACGGGTGAAAAACTGTTTTTT.

V usage is TRBV7-2 and J usage is TRBJ2-3; tentatively, D is TRBD1 or TRBD2 (5 bases each). Germline loops: CDR1 SGHTA, CDR2 FQGNSA. CDR3 length: 15 amino acids. V lost 1 base and J lost 4, with 12 bases in between. CDR3 protein: CASSLGDGRADTQYF. Written as DNA, the CDR3 is TGTGCCAGCAGCTTAGGGGACGGAAGGGCAGATACGCAGTATTTT.

This clonotype was found many times. This chain connects TRBV9 to TRBJ1-3; 10 nucleotides line up with TRBD1. Germline loops: CDR1 SGDLS, CDR2 YYNGEE. The V gene end was trimmed by 7 bases and the J gene end by 4 bases; junction bases not matched to a gene: 2. This CDR3 is built from 13 residues. Here the CDR3 DNA reads TGTGCCAGCGGGACAGGGGCGGGAAACACCATATATTTT. Its translation: CASGTGAGNTIYF.

The CDR3 DNA reads TGTGCCAGCAGCCAGGACTCCTCATCCCACTACGAGCAGTACTTC. Its translation: CASSQDSSSHYEQYF. The chain has TRBV14 and TRBJ2-7; TRBD2 is a possible D gene (5 bases). Trimming removed 3 bases at V and 3 bases at J, with 15 bases between. Germline CDR1 reads SGHDN; CDR2 reads FVKESK. The CDR3 runs to 15 residues. Filled out from reference TRBV14 and TRBJ2-7, the complete variable domain reads EAGVTQFPSHSVIEKGQTVTLRCDPISGHDNLYWYRRVMGKEIKFLLHFVKESKQDESGMPNNRFLAERTGGTYSTLKVQPAELEDSGVYFCASSQDSSSHYEQYFGPGTRLTVT.

This sequence joins TRBV29-1 and TRBJ2-5, with 8 bases lining up with TRBD1. The CDR3 extends over 13 amino acids. The J segment lost 1 base and the V segment lost 8 bases, leaving 6 bases of the junction unmatched. Germline V CDR1 and CDR2: SQVTM, ANQGSEA. The CDR3 nucleotides read TGCAGCTCGGTGGACAGGGTCCAAGAGACCCAGTACTTC. It translates to CSSVDRVQETQYF.

About this clonotype itself: Since a much larger clone is just one base distant, this may be a read error. CDR3 nucleotides: TGTGCCAGCCGCTCACTATCTAAACAGGGAGGTACTGGGGCCAACGTCCTGACTTTC. The encoded protein is CASRSLSKQGGTGANVLTF. The chain employs TRBV7-3 and TRBJ2-6; D is perhaps TRBD1 or TRBD2 (6 bases each). Trimming removed 8 bases at V and 2 bases at J, with 25 bases between. The CDR3 contains 19 residues. Germline assignment: CDR1 SGHTA and CDR2 FQGTGA. The full variable domain, in which reference TRBV7-3 and TRBJ2-6 provide the parts outside the CDR3, is GAGVSQTPSNKVTEKGKYVELRCDPISGHTALYWYRQSLGQGPEFLIYFQGTGAADDSGLPNDRFFAVRPEGSVSTLKIQRTERGDSAVYLCASRSLSKQGGTGANVLTFGAGSRLTVL.

This clonotype turned up a few times. The chain recombines TRBV2 with TRBJ1-1; D gene uncertain. Trimming cost V 5 bases and J 4 bases, with 14 bases left between them. Germline V CDR1 and CDR2: SNHLY, FYNNEI. The CDR3 has 14 residues. The DNA for the CDR3 is TGTGCCAGCAGTCCGAGCGGGTGGGCCACTGAAGCTTTCTTT. Residues: CASSPSGWATEAFF.

Remarks on this clonotype: This clone may be a read error of a much larger clone one base away. The conserved phenylalanine or tryptophan normally closing the CDR3 is absent here, so this likely arose from a read error. The rearrangement links TRBV29-1 to TRBJ1-2; 7 nucleotides agree with TRBD1. V trimming: 6 bases; J trimming: 4 bases; junction bases outside the gene matches: 5. Looked up from germline, CDR1 is SQVTM and CDR2 is ANQGSEA. The length of the CDR3 is 12 residues. In DNA form, the CDR3 reads TGCAGCGTACAGGGGCAGAGCTATGGCTACACCCTC. Residues: CSVQGQSYGYTL.

The chain has TRBV19 and TRBJ1-4; 7 nucleotides agree with TRBD1. The germline CDR1 and CDR2 sequences are LNHDA and SQIVND (reference sequence). The V gene end was trimmed by 4 bases and the J gene end by 4 bases; junction bases not matched to a gene: 9. The CDR3 extends over 16 amino acids. CDR3 sequence reads: CASSTDRTDVNEKLFF. The CDR3 DNA is TGTGCCAGTAGTACGGACAGGACCGACGTTAATGAAAAACTGTTTTTT.

Of note for this clonotype: This may arise from a read error, as a much more abundant clone is one base away. CDR3 bases: TGCAGTGCTGAGGGGCAGCAAGGAGCCTACGAGCAGTACTTC. Protein sequence: CSAEGQQGAYEQYF. The rearrangement uses TRBV20-1 and TRBJ2-7; D might be TRBD1 or TRBD2, each matching 5 bases. V shed 5 bases and J shed 2 bases, with 16 bases lying between them. The CDR3 is 14 residues long. The V gene's germline CDR1 is DFQATT and CDR2 SNEGSKA (reference sequence).